This T cell receptor (delta chain) emerged from a study of γδ T cells in repeated Plasmodium falciparum infection. TCRdb re-called clones from the multiplex PCR reads via CATT. The sample holds over 55,000 delta-chain clones, over 1.5% seen once. Regarding this clone: This likely stems from a read error, as it lies one base from a far larger clone. Other DNA sequences in the same sample also yield this CDR3.

The sequenced sample was gamma-delta T cells from blood. The source is a pool of human donors (malaria-infected and uninfected, not separated).

This CDR3 reads CALGGLDPGCWGGPDKLIF. The CDR3 bases are TGTGCTCTTGGGGGACTAGACCCGGGCTGCTGGGGAGGGCCCGATAAACTCATCTTT. The chain couples TRDV1 to TRDJ1, with D perhaps matching TRDD3 (6 bases). The J gene, absent from TCRdb, was called here by matching the DNA to germline. There are 19 residues in the CDR3. The germline V gene encodes CDR1 TSWWSYY and CDR2 QGS. The germline V and J ends were trimmed by 4 bases and 3 bases, with 27 bases remaining between them.